This T cell receptor beta chain appears in the sequencing data of a study of CD8 T cells in ankylosing spondylitis (dated by TCRdb to 2017 to 2019). About the full investigation: To find TCR variants linked to disease, the study profiled T cell receptor beta repertoires in ankylosing spondylitis patients and healthy donors. The whole study cohort included 90 to 120 healthy donors and around 24 ankylosing spondylitis patients. Samples of peripheral blood were taken, and for ankylosing spondylitis patients, synovial fluid was collected as well. The research as a whole found: According to the report, matched synovial fluid samples from ankylosing spondylitis patients were significantly enriched for the disease-linked clones. Some motif variants had previously been reported in the synovial fluid and blood of reactive arthritis patients, which suggests shared mechanisms of disease initiation. The disease-linked clones showed a CD8+ phenotype and occurred at relatively low frequencies in peripheral blood. Blood from ankylosing spondylitis patients appeared to be characterized by a TCR beta motif made up of about 8 highly homologous amino acid variants.

This clonotype occurred once. The clone's antigen remains unknown. Per-base qualities were not stored, and no clone one base away is much larger. Just one read gives weak support. From V the trimming removes 3 bases and from J it removes 6 bases, while the gene matches leave 6 bases of the junction unaccounted for. The CDR3, from cysteine to phenylalanine, totals 15 residues. The sequence is cut down to CDR3 DNA, 45 bases in frame from base 1. Via the germline V gene, CDR1 is SGDLS and CDR2 YYNGEE. The sequencer listed for this sample is Illumina HiSeq 2500. TCR beta libraries were prepared by quantitative 5'-RACE with molecular barcodes. The source study handled its data this way. A new computational method based on a probabilistic model of VDJ rearrangement was used to identify disease-linked TCR variants. In TCRdb, the public reads were trimmed at Q25 with fastp and aligned with MiXCR, with productive beta chains retained. Each record represents a unique CDR3 protein, reported with the most common genes and DNA among its rows. TCRdb, rather than the study authors, made the V and J calls. The sample includes almost 400,000 distinct CDR3 sequences, with around 22% observed a single time. Roughly a sixth of the sample lies in the top ten.

Sequencing was performed on blood, either unsorted or a sorted T cell fraction (not recorded which). This receptor was obtained from a male donor with ankylosing spondylitis. The chain is assembled from TRBV9 and TRBJ2-1; TRBD2 fits 10 bases in the junction. The DNA is as follows: TGTGCCAGCAGCGGACAGCGGGAGGGAGTCAATGAGCAGTTCTTC. Translated, this gives CASSGQREGVNEQFF.